The T cell receptor beta chain under discussion was sequenced for a study of blood T cell repertoires in COVID-19. Looking at the study overall: Italy, Spain and the United States were the sources of the convalescent and acute COVID-19 samples.

Per germline, CDR1 MNHEY and CDR2 SMNVEV (reference sequence). CDR3 length: 18 amino acids. Unmatched junction bases numbered 12, after V lost 5 bases and J lost 3 bases. The table lists this clone with a count of one. As handled by the study authors: Amplified reference gene primers provided the basis for estimating nucleated cell counts. TCRdb's copy holds only in-frame clones and misses some; the assay was immunoSEQ multiplex PCR. V, J and clone size reflect that table, while D and trimming were determined from the DNA. The table has about 310,000 clones, about nine tenths seen once; the top ten hold under 3.5%.

Sequenced input: peripheral blood. The chain recombines TRBV27 with TRBJ2-1, with 11 bases identical to TRBD2. The receptor's source is a woman aged 25-40 years with COVID-19, enrolled during active disease. This CDR3 reads CASSVPLTTSGSYNEQFF. The CDR3 bases are TGTGCCAGCAGTGTACCCCTCACAACTAGCGGGAGCTACAATGAGCAGTTCTTC.